One and the same sample provided the 6 T cell receptor beta chains below, sequenced in a study of T cell responses to AZD1222 COVID-19 vaccine. Method: immunoSEQ multiplex PCR; TCRdb's copy keeps in-frame clones and lacks some. Of 180,000 or so clones in the sample, 88% were seen once. This specimen was peripheral blood, taken 28 days after the second AZD1222 dose. The receptors were sampled from an adult who received the AZD1222 COVID-19 vaccine.

This clone was picked up one time. V and J are TRBV7-2 and TRBJ2-4; 7 nucleotides line up with TRBD1. J lost 4 bases, V lost 4 bases, and 10 bases had no gene match. Per germline, CDR1 SGHTA and CDR2 FQGNSA. The CDR3 totals 16 residues. CDR3 nucleotide sequence: TGTGCCAGCAGCTATCCCCCGAAGGGACAGAAAAACATTCAGTACTTC. Protein sequence: CASSYPPKGQKNIQYF.

This clone was detected only once. The chain has TRBV7-2 and TRBJ1-1; a possible D gene is TRBD1 (6 bases). Per germline, CDR1 SGHTA and CDR2 FQGNSA. Trimming removed 10 bases at V and 6 bases at J, with 21 bases between. The CDR3 contains 14 residues. CDR3 amino acids: CAITRGRGGAEAFF. The CDR3 region has the DNA TGTGCCATCACTCGCGGCAGGGGAGGGGCTGAAGCTTTCTTT. Based on the CDR3 plus reference TRBV7-2 and TRBJ1-1, the full variable domain is GAGVSQSPSNKVTEKGKDVELRCDPISGHTALYWYRQSLGQGLEFLIYFQGNSAPDKSGLPSDRFSAERTGGSVSTLTIQRTQQEDSAVYLCAITRGRGGAEAFFGQGTRLTVV.

The chain couples TRBV19 to TRBJ2-1, with D uncertain. CDR3 length: 12 residues. Per germline, CDR1 LNHDA and CDR2 SQIVND (reference sequence). V was shortened by 3 bases and J by 7 bases, with 7 bases between the two germline ends. The CDR3 DNA reads as TGTGCCAGTAGTATTGTCCTGAATGAGCAGTTCTTC. Residues: CASSIVLNEQFF.

The chain combines TRBV2 with TRBJ2-7; possible D gene TRBD2, 6 bases. Germline CDR1 reads SNHLY; CDR2 reads FYNNEI. V was pared by 6 bases and J by 1 base, with 13 bases between. The CDR3 runs 14 residues. The CDR3 bases are TGTGCCAGCAGCCCGGGGAGGTCTTCCTACGAGCAGTACTTC. Encoded protein: CASSPGRSSYEQYF.

This clone has only one observation. The genes are TRBV19 and TRBJ1-5; D perhaps matches TRBD1 (5 bases). Germline CDR1 is LNHDA and CDR2 is SQIVND (reference sequence). Trimming pared 7 bases from V and 9 bases from J, leaving 25 bases between. The CDR3 is 16 residues long. The CDR3 nucleotides read TGTGCCAGTACCCCCAAATGGCAGGGCGCAGCAACGCCCCAGCATTTT. This encodes CASTPKWQGAATPQHF.

J is TRBJ1-2 and V is TRBV6-6, with 9 bases aligning to TRBD1. The V and J ends lost 2 bases and 7 bases, in that order; junction bases with no gene match: 5. Germline V lookup: CDR1 MNHNY, CDR2 SVGAGI (reference sequence). CDR3 length: 14 amino acids. The CDR3 DNA reads as TGTGCCAGCAGTTACGGGGACAGGGTTTCTGGCTACACCTTC. It codes for CASSYGDRVSGYTF.